The T cell receptor beta chain under discussion was sequenced for a study of blood T cell repertoires in COVID-19. Overall study context: T cells, B-cell-depleted T cells, or PBMCs provided the cDNA or gDNA that served as material.

In its sample, this clone was seen once. Here immunoSEQ multiplex PCR was the method, and the copy in TCRdb shows in-frame clones only, minus some. Among 300,000 to 400,000 clones listed, approximately 89% were seen once. Material: peripheral blood. The clonotype comes from a woman aged 18-30 years who had recovered from COVID-19.

CDR3 sequence: CASSVRTGISNQPQHF. DNA of the CDR3: TGTGCCAGCAGTGTCAGGACAGGGATAAGCAATCAGCCCCAGCATTTT. The chain couples TRBV6-4 to TRBJ1-5, with 8 bases fitting TRBD1. V lost 4 bases, J lost 1 base, and 6 bases stayed unmatched. Per germline, CDR1 MRHNA and CDR2 SNTAGT. The CDR3 consists of 16 residues.